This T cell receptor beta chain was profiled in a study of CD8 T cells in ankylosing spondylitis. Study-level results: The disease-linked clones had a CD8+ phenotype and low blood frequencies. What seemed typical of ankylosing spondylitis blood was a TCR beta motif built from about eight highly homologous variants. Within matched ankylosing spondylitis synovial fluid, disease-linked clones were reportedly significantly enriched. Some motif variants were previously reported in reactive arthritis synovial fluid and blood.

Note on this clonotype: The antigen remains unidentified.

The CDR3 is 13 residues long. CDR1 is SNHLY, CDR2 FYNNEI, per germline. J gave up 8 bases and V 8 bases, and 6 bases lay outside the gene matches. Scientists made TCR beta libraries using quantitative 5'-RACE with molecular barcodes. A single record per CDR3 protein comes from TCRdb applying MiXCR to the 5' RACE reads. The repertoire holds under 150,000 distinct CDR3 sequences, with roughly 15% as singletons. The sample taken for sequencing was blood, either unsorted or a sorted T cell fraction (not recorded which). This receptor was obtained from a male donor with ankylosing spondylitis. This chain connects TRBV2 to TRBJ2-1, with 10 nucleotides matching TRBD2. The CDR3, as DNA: TGTGCCAGCCTGGCTAGCGGGAGCTATGAGCAGTTCTTC. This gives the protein CASLASGSYEQFF.